A single sample is the source of the 23 T cell receptor beta chains below, sequenced in a study of blood T cell repertoires in COVID-19. The assay was immunoSEQ multiplex PCR, and TCRdb's table has in-frame clones only and misses some. The sample has 150,000 to 200,000 clones; approximately 85% are singletons. The sample consisted of PBMCs or T cells enriched from blood (not recorded which). These receptors all stem from a woman aged 18-35 years who had recovered from COVID-19.

V is TRBV28 and J is TRBJ1-3; 7 bases align to TRBD1. CDR1 is MDHEN and CDR2 is SYDVKM in the germline V gene. The trim removed 7 bases at V and 3 bases at J, leaving 12 bases unmatched. This CDR3 is 16 amino acids long. The CDR3 nucleotides read TGTGCCAGCACCACCATATACAGGGGTTTTGGAAACACCATATATTTT. Residues: CASTTIYRGFGNTIYF. Supplemented by reference TRBV28 and TRBJ1-3, the full variable domain reads DVKVTQSSRYLVKRTGEKVFLECVQDMDHENMFWYRQDPGLGLRLIYFSYDVKMKEKGDIPEGYSVSREKKERFSLILESASTNQTSMYLCASTTIYRGFGNTIYFGEGSWLTVV.

This chain uses TRBV4-1 with TRBJ1-6; 12 bases map to TRBD1. The CDR3 runs 19 residues. V shed 3 bases and J 2 bases; nucleotides not matched to a gene: 8. CDR1 is MGHRA and CDR2 is YSYEKL in the germline V gene. This CDR3 is CASSQGDRGRLAYNSPLHF. In nucleotides, the CDR3 is TGCGCCAGCAGCCAGGGGGACAGGGGGCGTCTTGCCTATAATTCACCCCTCCACTTT.

This clone appeared a single time. CDR3 bases: TGTGCCAGCAGTCAGAGGGGGGGGCTCCAAGAGACCCAGTACTTC. This encodes CASSQRGGLQETQYF. The chain uses TRBV7-2 and TRBJ2-5, with a tentative D call TRBD2 (7 bases). Trimming pared 6 bases from V and 1 base from J, leaving 15 bases between. Germline V gives CDR1 SGHTA, CDR2 FQGNSA. The CDR3 runs 15 residues.

The chain couples TRBV21-1 to TRBJ1-1. TRBV21-1 is a documented pseudogene. The CDR3 totals 16 residues. Here the CDR3 reads CASSFRAGLSNTEAFF. CDR3 DNA: TGTGCCAGCAGCTTCAGAGCCGGACTCTCGAACACTGAAGCTTTCTTT.

The rearrangement links TRBV29-1 to TRBJ1-1; 7 nucleotides align to TRBD1. V shed 4 bases, J shed 5 bases, and the junction held 7 bases outside the gene matches. The CDR3 extends over 13 amino acids. Germline assignment: CDR1 SQVTM and CDR2 ANQGSEA. The CDR3 spells CSVGGQMRTEAFF. CDR3 DNA: TGCAGCGTTGGGGGACAGATGCGGACTGAAGCTTTCTTT. The whole variable domain, remainder taken from reference TRBV29-1 and TRBJ1-1, is SAVISQKPSRDICQRGTSLTIQCQVDSQVTMMFWYRQQPGQSLTLIATANQGSEATYESGFVIDKFPISRPNLTFSTLTVSNMSPEDSSIYLCSVGGQMRTEAFFGQGTRLTVV.

The chain links TRBV3-1 (or the pseudogene TRBV3-2) to TRBJ2-1, with TRBD2 matching over 7 bases. The CDR3 has 17 residues. Germline CDR1 reads LGHDT; CDR2 reads YNNKEL (reference sequence). Trimming cost V 0 bases and J 9 bases; bases outside gene matches: 14. In nucleotides, the CDR3 is TGTGCCAGCAGCCAAGATATTGGTAGCGGGTCCGGTGTTGAGCAGTTCTTC. Translating gives CASSQDIGSGSGVEQFF.

This clone was counted only a few times. The gene calls are TRBV4-1 and TRBJ1-1, with TRBD1 matching 8 bases. Germline V CDR1 and CDR2: MGHRA, YSYEKL. The CDR3 sequence is 14 residues long. Trimming at V came to 1 base and at J to 8 bases, leaving 6 bases not matched to a gene. CDR3 amino acids: CASSQVPGGLEAFF. DNA for the CDR3: TGCGCCAGCAGCCAAGTTCCAGGGGGCTTGGAAGCTTTCTTT.

The chain has TRBV11-2 and TRBJ1-2; 9 positions agree with TRBD1. This CDR3 has 15 amino acids. Germline V gene sequence: CDR1 SGHAT, CDR2 FQNNGV. The V segment lost 5 bases and the J segment 8 bases; nucleotides outside the gene matches: 12. The CDR3 region has the DNA TGTGCCAGCAGCGTCAATCCGGGACAGGGAGAAGGCTACACCTTC. Its translation: CASSVNPGQGEGYTF.

This clone was counted only a few times. This chain's CDR3 is CASSFGRNTEAFF. The CDR3 nucleotides read TGTGCCAGCAGTTTTGGCCGAAACACTGAAGCTTTCTTT. This chain links TRBV6-2 or TRBV6-3 with TRBJ1-1; D is unresolved. The CDR3 consists of 13 residues. Germline V lookup: CDR1 MNHEY, CDR2 SVGEGT. With 4 bases removed from V and 2 bases from J, the gap between germline ends came to 8 bases.

This sequence joins TRBV7-9 and TRBJ1-3; D is undetermined. V was pared by 5 bases and J by 4 bases, with 15 bases between. CDR1 SEHNR and CDR2 FQNEAQ come from the germline V gene (reference sequence). This CDR3 has 15 residues. CDR3 residues: CASSGLLVVGNTIYF. The DNA of the CDR3 is TGTGCCAGCAGCGGCCTTTTGGTTGTAGGAAACACCATATATTTT.

The gene calls are TRBV11-2 and TRBJ2-1, with 8 bases identical to TRBD2. The germline gives CDR1 SGHAT, CDR2 FQNNGV. The CDR3 consists of 15 residues. After removal of 2 bases from V and 4 bases from J, the junction contained 4 bases not matched to a gene. CDR3 amino acids: CASSLTGGRYNEQFF. Here the CDR3 DNA reads TGTGCCAGCAGCTTAACGGGAGGGAGGTACAATGAGCAGTTCTTC.

This rearrangement joins TRBV30 to TRBJ2-5; the match to TRBD1 covers 8 bases. V lost 2 bases, J lost 3 bases, and 11 bases stayed unmatched. CDR3 length: 16 residues. CDR1 GTSNPN and CDR2 SVGIG come from the germline V gene (reference sequence). In DNA, the CDR3 is TGTGCCTGGAGTTTATACCGGGGACAGGTGAAAGAGACCCAGTACTTC. It is translated as CAWSLYRGQVKETQYF.

This chain joins TRBV7-8 and TRBJ2-7; 7 nucleotides line up with TRBD1. Germline CDR1 SGHVS, CDR2 FQNEAQ. The CDR3 totals 16 residues. After removal of 1 base from V and 4 bases from J, the junction contained 10 bases not matched to a gene. As DNA, the CDR3 is TGTGCCAGCAGCTTAGGTTACTGGGAGACAGGGTACGAGCAGTACTTC. Translating gives CASSLGYWETGYEQYF.

The V call is TRBV29-1, the J call TRBJ2-3, with TRBD2 matching 7 bases. The CDR3 runs to 12 residues. Unmatched junction bases numbered 4, after V lost 4 bases and J lost 6 bases. Germline V CDR1 and CDR2: SQVTM, ANQGSEA. CDR3 amino acids: CSVGRGGDTQYF. CDR3 nucleotides: TGCAGCGTTGGACGGGGAGGGGATACGCAGTATTTT.

The chain couples TRBV30 to TRBJ1-5, with 7 bases matching TRBD1. J gave up 6 bases and V 3 bases, and 8 bases lay outside the gene matches. The germline V gene encodes CDR1 GTSNPN and CDR2 SVGIG (reference sequence). The CDR3 is made up of 14 amino acids. The CDR3, as DNA: TGTGCCTGGAGCGCCGACAGGGTAATTCAGCCCCAGCATTTT. This gives the protein CAWSADRVIQPQHF.

The CDR3 spells CATSSRVDEQYF. The CDR3 coding sequence is TGTGCCACCAGCAGCAGGGTAGACGAGCAGTACTTC. The gene calls are TRBV15 and TRBJ2-7; D is possibly TRBD1 (5 bases). Germline CDR1 reads LNHNV; CDR2 reads YYDKDF (reference sequence). The CDR3 covers 12 residues. Deletions cut 3 bases from V and 5 bases from J, with 8 bases between.

The chain is built from TRBV28 and TRBJ2-7, with 8 bases lining up with TRBD1. V was pared by 7 bases and J by 5 bases, with 13 bases of the junction left unmatched. The CDR3 runs 15 residues. CDR1 is MDHEN and CDR2 is SYDVKM in the germline V gene. The CDR3 nucleotides read TGTGCCAGCATTAACCCGGGCAGGGGGCCGAACGAGCAGTACTTC. Amino acids: CASINPGRGPNEQYF. Based on the CDR3 plus reference TRBV28 and TRBJ2-7, the full variable domain is DVKVTQSSRYLVKRTGEKVFLECVQDMDHENMFWYRQDPGLGLRLIYFSYDVKMKEKGDIPEGYSVSREKKERFSLILESASTNQTSMYLCASINPGRGPNEQYFGPGTRLTVT.

V is TRBV5-1 and J is TRBJ2-3; the D gene is possibly TRBD2 (5 bases). This CDR3 spans 15 amino acids. V was pared by 0 bases and J by 1 base, with 9 bases between. Germline V gene data show CDR1 as SGHRS and CDR2 as YFSETQ. The DNA for the CDR3 is TGCGCCAGCAGCTTGGGGGGTAGCGGCACAGATACGCAGTATTTT. It codes for CASSLGGSGTDTQYF.

CDR3 protein: CASTDRSGGGYGYTF. In nucleotides, the CDR3 is TGTGCCAGCACCGATCGGTCGGGGGGCGGCTATGGCTACACCTTC. The gene calls are TRBV6-5 and TRBJ1-2, with D possibly being TRBD1 (6 bases). The CDR3 contains 15 residues. V lost 7 bases, J lost 4 bases, and 19 bases lay in between. Germline V CDR1 and CDR2: MNHEY, SVGAGI.

The chain recombines TRBV9 with TRBJ1-3, with D maybe TRBD1 (6 bases). Deletions cut 0 bases from V and 0 bases from J, with 16 bases between. Germline V gene sequence: CDR1 SGDLS, CDR2 YYNGEE. This CDR3 region has 18 residues. The CDR3 DNA is TGTGCCAGCAGCGTAGCGGGGGGGCTGCTAGCCTCTGGAAACACCATATATTTT. Protein sequence: CASSVAGGLLASGNTIYF.

The J gene is TRBJ1-3, the V gene TRBV19; no reliable D call. The length of the CDR3 is 16 residues. CDR1 is LNHDA, CDR2 SQIVND, per germline (reference sequence). V lost 7 bases and J 4 bases, leaving 20 bases between the germline ends. CDR3 nucleotides: TGTGCCAGTAATGAAGGAGGGTTCCGTTCCGGAAACACCATATATTTT. Translated, it gives CASNEGGFRSGNTIYF.

The chain recombines TRBV6-5 with TRBJ1-6; D is possibly TRBD1 (5 bases). The CDR3 consists of 13 residues. The V and J ends lost 7 bases and 13 bases respectively, with 17 bases between them. CDR1 is MNHEY and CDR2 is SVGAGI in the germline V gene. CDR3 residues: CASTQPIGGPLHF. CDR3 nucleotides: TGTGCCAGCACCCAGCCAATCGGGGGGCCCCTCCACTTT.

With regard to this clone: Sequence at one end of the junction differs from germline and may be a read error. This chain connects TRBV28 to TRBJ2-7; 10 nucleotides match TRBD2. CDR1 is MDHEN and CDR2 is SYDVKM in the germline V gene. CDR3 length: 15 amino acids. The CDR3 sequence is CASRLSSGRPYEQYF. The CDR3 nucleotides are TGTGCCAGCAGATTATCTAGCGGGAGACCCTACGAGCAGTACTTC.